This entry concerns a single T cell receptor beta chain. Trimming shortened V by 1 base and J by 4 bases, and 8 bases separated the two germline ends. The CDR3 is 14 amino acids. The germline V gene encodes CDR1 SGHTA and CDR2 FQGTGA. As processed by the authors: For nucleated cells, counts were estimated from reference gene primer amplification. The repertoire was sequenced with immunoSEQ multiplex PCR; TCRdb's copy has only in-frame clones and lacks some. For V, J and clone size, that table is used; D and trimming come from the DNA. The repertoire consists of 200,000 to 250,000 clones, with 86% occurring once and the leading ten covering 1.5% to 2%. These data originate in a study of blood T cell repertoires in COVID-19. Study context: Whether acute or convalescent, the COVID-19 samples came from the United States, Italy and Spain. PBMCs, B-cell-depleted T cells, or T cells were the source of the cDNA or gDNA that made up the material.

Sample: peripheral blood. The rearrangement links TRBV7-3 to TRBJ2-1; D possibly corresponds to TRBD1 (5 bases). This sequence originates from a woman in her sixties who had recovered from COVID-19. CDR3 loop: CASSLMTAYNEQFF. The CDR3 DNA sequence: TGTGCCAGCAGCTTAATGACAGCTTACAATGAGCAGTTCTTC.